This T cell receptor beta chain came from a study of beta chain features in type 1 diabetes. Sequenced material consisted of expressed TCRB transcripts (all of the isolated RNA was reverse transcribed). The data were produced by immunoSEQ multiplex PCR, yet TCRdb's version contains in-frame clones alone and is incomplete. The sample has just over 600,000 clones; around 16% are singletons. V was trimmed by 3 bases and J by 5 bases, leaving 16 bases between them. The CDR3 sequence is 15 residues long. Germline V lookup: CDR1 MNHEY, CDR2 SVGAGI. CD45RO/CCR7/CD25/CD127/CD95/CD27 separated CD4+ naive, central memory, regulatory and stem cell-like memory cells by sorting.

The receptor was isolated from a man between 18 and 29 years old in good health. Sequencing was carried out using naive CD4+ T cells from blood. The V call is TRBV6-5, the J call TRBJ2-5, with D perhaps matching TRBD1 (6 bases). The CDR3 protein is CASSYRTGSRETQYF. Written as DNA, the CDR3 is TGTGCCAGCAGTTATAGAACAGGGAGTCGGGAGACCCAGTACTTC.